This T cell receptor beta chain was documented in a study of T cell responses to AZD1222 COVID-19 vaccine. TCRdb's table, derived via immunoSEQ multiplex PCR, lists solely in-frame clones and lacks some. In the table there are approximately 150,000 clones, around nine tenths of which are singletons. As for this clone: Its cognate antigen is unknown.

Findings and caveats of the study: Donor demographics were predominantly white British with a female majority; clonal diversity may be underestimated. Nearly half of spike-specific TCRs reportedly go after variant regions that carry no mutations. With two AZD1222 doses given, Spike-specific TCR breadth and depth both rose.

V gave up 0 bases and J gave up 8 bases, with 13 bases separating them. Germline values: CDR1 MGHRA, CDR2 YSYEKL. CDR3 length equals 14 residues. The clonotype was recovered from an adult who received the AZD1222 COVID-19 vaccine. The source was peripheral blood, collected 28 days after the second AZD1222 dose. The chain employs TRBV4-1 and TRBJ1-1; the D gene is possibly TRBD1 (6 bases). The CDR3 is CASSQEWGLVEAFF. The CDR3 coding sequence is TGCGCCAGCAGCCAAGAATGGGGGCTAGTGGAAGCTTTCTTT.